The TCR beta chain under discussion was sequenced for a study of blood T cell repertoires in COVID-19 (dated by TCRdb to between 2020 and 2021). Regarding the study in general: The collaborator samples originated in the United States, Italy and Spain and spanned the acute and convalescent phases of COVID-19. The prospective study material was composed of cDNA or gDNA derived from T cells, B-cell-depleted T cells, or PBMCs. Deeply sampled blood TCRbeta repertoires from subjects exposed to, actively infected with, or recovered from COVID-19 were included in the dataset. The repertoires were made available in a free public database intended to serve as a resource for research on the immune response to SARS-CoV-2. Samples came from the ongoing ImmuneRACE study (first 160 participants) plus 1,254 subjects from 6 global collaborators. Nearly every sample came with metadata listing a de-identified subject ID, COVID-19 status, age in years and sex. Where available, HLA class I and class II types were obtained from metadata supplied by the sample provider rather than from assay-based typing.

The germline V gene gives CDR1 as SGHRS and CDR2 as YFSETQ. The CDR3 covers 15 residues, taking in both the cysteine and the phenylalanine. Only the CDR3 part of the read is kept: 45 bases, read in frame from the first base. Trimming costs V 0 bases and J 8 bases, and their ends lie 14 bases apart. Of note for this clone: The antigen it recognizes is unknown. Base qualities are not recorded, but no much larger clone differs from it by a single base.

Points the paper makes about the study in general: Clinical and demographic metadata were provided uncurated, with the amount varying by source and participant.

TCRbeta CDR3 regions were amplified from genomic DNA by means of the immunoSEQ Assay, a bias-controlled multiplex PCR. Concerning the study's data processing: The number of nucleated cells in each sample was estimated from the amplification of reference gene primers within the assay. Sequence reads were collapsed and filtered to measure the absolute abundance of every unique TCRbeta CDR3 rearrangement. For each sample, productive Simpson clonality was calculated as the square root of Simpson's diversity index across productive rearrangements. Imported from immuneACCESS, the table was reduced by TCRdb to in-frame sequences with V and J called. These copies leave out some clones; in studies compared against another copy, an unresolved V gene accounts for under half, and the cause of the remainder is not known. The DNA was the basis for D and trimming; V, J and clone size are from that table. Here the sample has 200,000 to 250,000 clones; 75% to 85% occur a single time. The top ten clonotypes cover approximately 8.4% of the sample.

One collaborating source in Seattle enrolled patients during active infection and followed them longitudinally through the course of disease. Whole blood was collected in K2EDTA tubes by collaborating institutions according to the institutions' own protocols. For TCRbeta analysis, collaborators shipped samples in one of three forms: frozen whole blood, isolated PBMCs, or DNA extracted from either of those sample types. The rearranged segments are TRBV5-1 and TRBJ2-2; matching of 6 bases hints at TRBD2 as the D gene. The source material was peripheral blood. This TCR derives from a woman of 80 years or more with COVID-19, enrolled during active disease. The nucleotide sequence is given as TGCGCCAGCAGCTTGGATGTAGGGGAGGTTGGGGAGCTGTTTTTT. Translated, this is CASSLDVGEVGELFF.